A selection of T cell receptor beta chains follows, all from one sample in a study of T cells in Graves' hyperthyroidism and ophthalmopathy. TCRdb passed the multiplex PCR reads through MiXCR, listing each CDR3 protein once. The repertoire holds roughly 720,000 distinct CDR3 sequences, roughly 17% seen once, with about a sixth in the top ten. Specimen: blood. The receptor set was obtained from a man aged 45 to 65 with Graves' hyperthyroidism. CDR3s include the opening cysteine and the closing phenylalanine or tryptophan. A D gene is named only where the DNA matches it firmly. Rows give clone size only sometimes, using once, few, many, or a class for an expanded clone.

- | TRBJ2-2 | 12 | many | TRBV10-2 | TGCGCCAGCAGTGAGTCTGCTGGGGAGCTGTTTTTT | CASSESAGELFF
- | TRBJ2-1 | 16 | - | TRBV5-1 | TGCGCCAGCAGCTTGGTAGGGCGACGTGGGGGCAATGAGCAGTTCTTC | CASSLVGRRGGNEQFF
TRBD2 | TRBJ2-3 | 16 | many | TRBV7-2 | TGTGCCAGCAGCTTAGGAGTGCTAGCGGGAGGAGATACGCAGTATTTT | CASSLGVLAGGDTQYF
- | TRBJ2-7 | 15 | few | TRBV16 | TGTGCCAGCAGCCAAGGACGGACAGTGAGCTACGAGCAGTACTTC | CASSQGRTVSYEQYF
TRBD2 | TRBJ2-1 | 16 | many | TRBV19 | TGTGCCAGTAGTATAGTAGGACTAGCGGATTACAATGAGCAGTTCTTC | CASSIVGLADYNEQFF
- | TRBJ1-5 | 14 | many | TRBV12-3/TRBV12-4 | TGTGCCAGCAGTTTAGGAACAAATTATCAGCCCCAGCATTTT | CASSLGTNYQPQHF
TRBD2 | TRBJ2-3 | 15 | many | TRBV12-3/TRBV12-4 | TGTGCCAGCAGGACCCAGACTAGCCGCACAGATACGCAGTATTTT | CASRTQTSRTDTQYF
- | TRBJ2-1 | 17 | many | TRBV28 | TGTGCCAGCAGCAACCCCTTCTTAACCCCTACAACAATGAAACAGTTCTTC | CASSNPFLTPTTMKQFF
TRBD1 | TRBJ2-3 | 12 | few | TRBV30 | TGTGCTTCAGCGGCAGGGGGAGATACGCAGTATTTT | CASAAGGDTQYF
TRBD2 | TRBJ2-2 | 14 | - | TRBV24-1 | TGTGCCACCACCGCTAGCGGGAGCACCGGGGAGCTGTTTTTT | CATTASGSTGELFF
TRBD2 | TRBJ2-2 | 15 | - | TRBV10-3 | TGTGCCATCAGTGATAGCGGGAGAGGGGCCGGGGAGCTGTTTTTT | CAISDSGRGAGELFF
- | TRBJ2-7 | 14 | - | TRBV18 | TGTGCCAGCTCACCACGGTATTTATCTGACGAGCAGTACTTC | CASSPRYLSDEQYF
- | TRBJ1-2 | 13 | - | TRBV19 | TGTGCCAGTAGCCCTTCGGGGCGGATCGGCTACACCTTC | CASSPSGRIGYTF
- | TRBJ1-2 | 13 | - | TRBV5-1 | TGCGCCAGCAGCTCTCAGGGAAGTGATGGCTACACCTTC | CASSSQGSDGYTF
TRBD1 | TRBJ2-5 | 14 | - | TRBV2 | TGTGCCAGCACGGGGAGCAGGGGGCAAGAGACCCAGTACTTC | CASTGSRGQETQYF
- | TRBJ2-2 | 15 | many | TRBV15 | TGTGCCACCAGCAGACTCCCAGGAAACACCGGGGAGCTGTTTTTT | CATSRLPGNTGELFF
- | TRBJ1-4 | 10 | many | TRBV7-9 | TGTGCCACCGCGGGGGAAAAACTGTTTTTT | CATAGEKLFF
- | TRBJ2-5 | 15 | many | TRBV28 | TGTGCCAGCAGTTTACCCCGCCGGGGGCTGGAGACCCAGTACTTC | CASSLPRRGLETQYF
TRBD1 | TRBJ2-1 | 14 | few | TRBV19 | TGTGCCACCCAGCCAGGGGGATCCAACAATGAGCAGTTCTTC | CATQPGGSNNEQFF
- | TRBJ2-6 | 16 | - | TRBV19 | TGTGCCAGTAGCAGGGGTCAAACCTCTGGGGCCAACGTCCTGACTTTC | CASSRGQTSGANVLTF
TRBD2 | TRBJ2-3 | 16 | many | TRBV9 | TGTGCCAGCAGCCCCAGATGTCGGGAGGGCCGGTGTACGCAGTATTTT | CASSPRCREGRCTQYF
TRBD2 | TRBJ2-2 | 17 | few | TRBV18 | TGTGCCAGCTCACGGCCCGGGACTAGCGGGAACACCGGGGAGCTGTTTTTT | CASSRPGTSGNTGELFF
- | TRBJ1-2 | 15 | few | TRBV6-2/TRBV6-3 | TGTGCCAGCAGTTACTCGAGTGGCAGCTTCTATGGCTACACCTTC | CASSYSSGSFYGYTF
TRBD2 | TRBJ2-2 | 14 | - | TRBV20-1 | TGCAGTGCCAGGACTAGCGGAAGCACCGGGGAGCTGTTTTTT | CSARTSGSTGELFF
TRBD1 | TRBJ1-2 | 15 | - | TRBV27 | TGTGCCAGCAGAGGGGGGGCGCAGGGGGCCCATGGCTACACCTTC | CASRGGAQGAHGYTF
TRBD1 | TRBJ2-6 | 16 | many | TRBV11-1 | TGTGCCAGCCCCGGACAGGGGGCGCCTGGGGCCAACGTCCTGACTTTC | CASPGQGAPGANVLTF
TRBD1 | TRBJ1-2 | 15 | many | TRBV10-3 | TGTGCCATCAGTGAGTCGGGACAGGCTATCTATGGCTACACCTTC | CAISESGQAIYGYTF
TRBD2 | TRBJ2-2 | 13 | many | TRBV28 | TGTGCCAGCGGAGCGGGAGTTTCCGGGGAGCTGTTTTTT | CASGAGVSGELFF
TRBD2 | TRBJ2-6 | 18 | many | TRBV5-1 | TGCGCCAGCAGCCCGGGTTGGGGGGGTTACTCTGGGGCCAACGTCCTGACTTTC | CASSPGWGGYSGANVLTF
- | TRBJ2-5 | 15 | many | TRBV28 | TGTGCCAGCAGTGGCGGAGGGGGCTTCCAAGAGACCCAGTACTTC | CASSGGGGFQETQYF
TRBD1 | TRBJ2-5 | 17 | few | TRBV7-9 | TGTGCCAGCAGCTTAAGTTTCCTCAGGGGGTTCCAAGAGACCCAGTACTTC | CASSLSFLRGFQETQYF
- | TRBJ2-2 | 15 | - | TRBV25-1 | TGTGCCAGCAGTGAAGGGGGGGCTCGGACCGGGGAGCTGTTTTTT | CASSEGGARTGELFF
TRBD2 | TRBJ2-6 | 17 | few | TRBV19 | TGTGCCAGTAGTATTAGCGGGAGGGGTTCCGGGGCCAACGTCCTGACTTTC | CASSISGRGSGANVLTF
TRBD2 | TRBJ2-1 | 13 | many | TRBV20-1 | TGCAGTGCCTCAGCGGGAGGGCCATCTGAGCAGTTCTTC | CSASAGGPSEQFF
- | TRBJ1-2 | 12 | many | TRBV2 | TGTGCCAGCAAAGGACAGATGTATGGCTACACCTTC | CASKGQMYGYTF
TRBD1 | TRBJ1-2 | 15 | many | TRBV7-2 | TGTGCCAGCAGCTTAGTGCCAGGGGGTATCTATGGCTACACCTTC | CASSLVPGGIYGYTF
- | TRBJ2-3 | 14 | many | TRBV5-5 | TGTGCCAGCACTTTTAGGATCGAGGCAGATACGCAGTATTTT | CASTFRIEADTQYF
- | TRBJ1-2 | 13 | few | TRBV30 | TGTGCCTGGAGCGGGGGGGGGCAGAATGGCTACACCTTC | CAWSGGGQNGYTF
- | TRBJ2-1 | 14 | many | TRBV27 | TGTGCCAGCAGTTTCGAGCGGGCGGAGAATGAGCAGTTCTTC | CASSFERAENEQFF
TRBD1 | TRBJ2-1 | 11 | - | TRBV11-1 | TGTGCCAGCAACCTCCAGGGGGCTAAAATCTTC | CASNLQGAKIF
- | TRBJ1-1 | 13 | - | TRBV6-1 | TGTGCCAGCAAAAAGCAATTGAACACTGAAGCTTTCTTT | CASKKQLNTEAFF
- | TRBJ1-1 | 15 | - | TRBV19 | TGTGCCAGTAGTATATTGGCAGGAATGAACACTGAAGCTTTCTTT | CASSILAGMNTEAFF
- | TRBJ2-1 | 12 | - | TRBV19 | TGTGCCAGTAGTATTTGGGAGAATGAGCAGTTCTTC | CASSIWENEQFF
- | TRBJ1-1 | 13 | few | TRBV19 | TGTGCCAGTAGTACAAGGGATCGCACTGAAGCTTTCTTT | CASSTRDRTEAFF
TRBD2 | TRBJ2-5 | 16 | few | TRBV25-1 | TGTGCCAGCAGTGAGTCTGGGAGGGCACTACAAGAGACCCAGTACTTC | CASSESGRALQETQYF
- | TRBJ2-2 | 14 | - | TRBV4-1 | TGCGCCAGCAGCCAAGATGAGGACACCGGGGAGCTGTTTTTT | CASSQDEDTGELFF
- | TRBJ2-1 | 15 | few | TRBV9 | TGTGCCAGCAGCGCCCTTACCCCGGGGCGGAATGAGCAGTTCTTC | CASSALTPGRNEQFF
- | TRBJ2-7 | 15 | many | TRBV27 | TGTGCCAGCAGTCATCGCGGAGGGACCACCTACGAGCAGTACTTC | CASSHRGGTTYEQYF
- | TRBJ1-1 | 16 | many | TRBV10-1 | TGCGCCAGCAGTGAAAATCAGGGCACTGGTCGGTATGGAGCTTTCTTT | CASSENQGTGRYGAFF
- | TRBJ2-5 | 16 | - | TRBV7-9 | TGTGCCAGCACCCCCCCGAGAGGTCTTGGGGGGGAGACCCAGTACTTC | CASTPPRGLGGETQYF
- | TRBJ1-1 | 14 | many | TRBV3-1 | TGTGCCAGCAGCTCGCCGGGCAGGAACACTGAAGCTTTCTTT | CASSSPGRNTEAFF
- | TRBJ2-1 | 15 | many | TRBV6-6 | TGTGCCAGCAGTTACGCAGGGCCTGGTCGCAATGAGCAGTTCTTC | CASSYAGPGRNEQFF
TRBD1 | TRBJ2-3 | 15 | many | TRBV5-1 | TGCGCCAGCAACATCGACAGGGGGTCCACAGATACGCAGTATTTT | CASNIDRGSTDTQYF
- | TRBJ1-5 | 14 | many | TRBV11-2 | TGTGCCAGCAGCCCCGACGGAGGATTCCAGCCCCAGCATTTT | CASSPDGGFQPQHF
TRBD2 | TRBJ2-7 | 17 | many | TRBV18 | TGTGCCAGCTCACCACAGGGGACTAGCTCGCCCTCCTACGAGCAGTACTTC | CASSPQGTSSPSYEQYF
- | TRBJ2-1 | 16 | few | TRBV6-1 | TGTGCCAGCAGTGAAGAACAGGGTTTTAGCTACAATGAGCAGTTCTTC | CASSEEQGFSYNEQFF
TRBD1 | TRBJ1-5 | 17 | many | TRBV28 | TGTGCCAGCAGCTACCGACAGGGGGCCTTCCTCGGGCAGCCCCAGCATTTT | CASSYRQGAFLGQPQHF
- | TRBJ1-1 | 16 | few | TRBV2 | TGTGCCAGCAGTGGCCCTGGGGCAGTAACGAACACTGAAGCTTTCTTT | CASSGPGAVTNTEAFF
- | TRBJ2-1 | 12 | few | TRBV12-3/TRBV12-4 | TGTGCCAGCAGTTTATGGGCGAGGGAGCAGTTCTTC | CASSLWAREQFF